These T cell receptor beta chains were read from a single sample in a study of blood T cell repertoires in COVID-19. Using immunoSEQ multiplex PCR, the repertoire was profiled, and TCRdb retains in-frame clones only, with some absent. The sample consists of around 260,000 clones, under 90% of them appearing once. Input material: PBMCs or T cells enriched from blood (not recorded which). All receptors come from a man aged 25 to 40 with acute COVID-19. The CDR3 runs from the conserved cysteine through the conserved F or W. D genes are given only for firm matches. Some rows have no size entry. The others give once, few or many, or a class for an expanded clone.

TRBV7-2	TRBJ2-5	TRBD2	-	TGTGCCAGCAGCGGACTAGCGGGGTTCGTCGAGACCCAGTACTTC	CASSGLAGFVETQYF
TRBV11-3	TRBJ2-3	TRBD2	-	TGTGCCAGCAGCCCTAGCGGGGGCTTCACAGATACGCAGTATTTT	CASSPSGGFTDTQYF
TRBV4-2	TRBJ1-2	TRBD1	-	TGTGCCAGCAGTTCAAATTCCGGGACAGTAAATCACTATGGCTACACCTTC	CASSSNSGTVNHYGYTF
TRBV29-1	TRBJ1-2	TRBD1	-	TGCAGCGTTGATCTGGGGACAGGGCGGTATGGCTACACCTTC	CSVDLGTGRYGYTF
TRBV5-1	TRBJ2-1	-	-	TGTGCCAGCAGCTTGCCCGGGAGTGGCAATGAGCAGTTCTTC	CASSLPGSGNEQFF
TRBV21-1	TRBJ1-4	-	-	TGTGCCAGCAGCAAAGAAGCAGGAGGAGCAACTAATGAAAAACTGTTTTTT	CASSKEAGGATNEKLFF
TRBV18	TRBJ1-2	-	-	TGTGCCAGCTCACCTAAAGTAGAGTACGGTGGCTACACCTTC	CASSPKVEYGGYTF
TRBV27	TRBJ1-5	TRBD1	-	TGTGCCAGCAGTTTATCAGGGGGCGGAAGACAGCCCCAGCATTTT	CASSLSGGGRQPQHF
TRBV7-2	TRBJ2-5	TRBD2	-	TGTGCCAGCAGTCGATCTACCGGGACTAGCGGGGAGACCCAGTACTTC	CASSRSTGTSGETQYF
TRBV10-1	TRBJ1-2	TRBD1	-	TGCGCCAGCAGTGAGTCGGTCTCAGGGGGTGATGGCTACACCTTC	CASSESVSGGDGYTF
TRBV6-1	TRBJ2-1	TRBD2	-	TGTGCCAGCAGTGAAGAGGCAGCTAGCGGATACTACAATGAGCAGTTCTTC	CASSEEAASGYYNEQFF
TRBV30	TRBJ1-3	TRBD1	once	TGTGCCTGGAATCAGGGGGCTGGAAACACCATATATTTT	CAWNQGAGNTIYF
TRBV12-3/TRBV12-4	TRBJ1-1	TRBD1	-	TGTGCCAGCAGTCTACAGGGGCCCACTGAAGCTTTCTTT	CASSLQGPTEAFF
TRBV28	TRBJ1-2	-	-	TGTGCCAGCAGCCCCGAGGAGGACTATGGCTACACCTTC	CASSPEEDYGYTF
TRBV28	TRBJ1-4	TRBD1	-	TGTGCCAGCAGTTCCTTGTCTTCACCCGGGACAGAGAGAGAAAAACTGTTTTTT	CASSSLSSPGTEREKLFF
TRBV19	TRBJ1-1	-	-	TGTGCCAGTAGTAGGGGGGGACAAACTAACACTGAAGCTTTCTTT	CASSRGGQTNTEAFF
TRBV7-3	TRBJ2-1	TRBD1	-	TGTGCCAGCAGCCAACGGGTCAGGACAGGGGGCTCGAATGAGCAGTTCTTC	CASSQRVRTGGSNEQFF
TRBV7-6	TRBJ1-2	-	-	TGTGCCAGCAGCTTAGCGGGTTTTGGGCCTACCGGAGGTGGCTACACCTTC	CASSLAGFGPTGGGYTF
TRBV11-3	TRBJ2-5	TRBD2	-	TGTGCCAGCACCCCCGGGACTAGCGGGAGGGTGCAAGAGACCCAGTACTTC	CASTPGTSGRVQETQYF
TRBV4-1	TRBJ1-1	TRBD1	-	TGCGCCAGCAGCCAAGACAAGCACAGGGGCCTGGGAGGAGCTTTCTTT	CASSQDKHRGLGGAFF
TRBV6-5	TRBJ1-2	-	-	TGTGCCAGCAGTTACCCCCCCGGGATTTCCCCGGGGGGCTACACCTTC	CASSYPPGISPGGYTF
TRBV30	TRBJ2-2	-	-	TGTGCCTGGACTCCGGGAAAGGCGATCGGGGAGCTGTTTTTT	CAWTPGKAIGELFF
TRBV28	TRBJ1-3	-	-	TGTGCCAGCAGTTTAATTCCAGGGTTAGGTTCTGGAAACACCATATATTTT	CASSLIPGLGSGNTIYF
TRBV11-1	TRBJ1-1	TRBD1	-	TGTGCCAGCAGCTTAGACAGGGGGCTGACTGAAGCTTTCTTT	CASSLDRGLTEAFF
TRBV12-3/TRBV12-4	TRBJ2-5	-	-	TGTGCCAGCAGCAGACACGACCAAGAGACCCAGTACTTC	CASSRHDQETQYF
TRBV7-2	TRBJ1-5	-	-	TGTGCCAGCAGCTGGGGATCGAGCGGGGGCAATCAGCCCCAGCATTTT	CASSWGSSGGNQPQHF
TRBV5-1	TRBJ1-5	-	-	TGCGCCAGCAGCTTGGATCCTTTACAGGTCGATCAGCCCCAGCATTTT	CASSLDPLQVDQPQHF
TRBV19	TRBJ1-2	TRBD1	-	TGTGCCAGTACCACCGGGACAGCTATAAATGGCTACACCTTC	CASTTGTAINGYTF
TRBV2	TRBJ2-3	TRBD1	-	TGTGCCAGCAGTGGGCCCCCGGGACAGGGAATTTTCACAGATACGCAGTATTTT	CASSGPPGQGIFTDTQYF
TRBV7-9	TRBJ2-1	-	-	TGTGCCAGCAGCTTTGGAGACAGGTTGAGCGATGAGCAGTTCTTC	CASSFGDRLSDEQFF
TRBV7-2	TRBJ1-5	-	-	TGTGCCAGCAGCCGCCGGGGAACTCGGGATCAGCCCCAGCATTTT	CASSRRGTRDQPQHF
TRBV6-5	TRBJ2-3	TRBD2	-	TGTGCCAGCACCACGGGGGGATCGGGCACAGATACGCAGTATTTT	CASTTGGSGTDTQYF
TRBV11-2	TRBJ1-1	-	-	TGTGCCAGCAGCTTAGATCCGGGGGGAGCTTTCTTT	CASSLDPGGAFF
TRBV14	TRBJ1-1	TRBD1	few	TGTGCCAGCAGCCAGTTGGGACAGCTGACTGAAGCTTTCTTT	CASSQLGQLTEAFF
TRBV4-1	TRBJ2-1	TRBD1	-	TGCGCCAGCAGCCAAGCCTGGGACAGGGGCTTATATGAGCAGTTCTTC	CASSQAWDRGLYEQFF
TRBV19	TRBJ1-6	-	few	TGTGCCAGTCGGGGGGGCCTTAATTCACCCCTCCACTTT	CASRGGLNSPLHF
TRBV7-8	TRBJ1-1	TRBD1	-	TGTGCCAGCAGCTTAGACCGGGACAGGCTCAACACTGAAGCTTTCTTT	CASSLDRDRLNTEAFF
TRBV18	TRBJ1-5	-	-	TGTGCCAGCTCACCACCCTACGAGAGCAATCAGCCCCAGCATTTT	CASSPPYESNQPQHF
TRBV30	TRBJ2-1	-	-	TGTGCCTCCCGACAGGACAATGAGCAGTTCTTC	CASRQDNEQFF
TRBV11-3	TRBJ2-1	-	-	TGTGCCAGCACCCCCCGTCGGGCGGGCGGGACTGAGCAGTTCTTC	CASTPRRAGGTEQFF
TRBV11-2	TRBJ2-2	-	-	TGTGCCAGCAGCTCCAGACAGGTGAAAGGGGAGCTGTTTTTT	CASSSRQVKGELFF
TRBV30	TRBJ2-2	-	-	TGTGCCTGGAGTGTAGGGGGAACCGGGGAGCTGTTTTTT	CAWSVGGTGELFF
TRBV28	TRBJ1-4	-	once	TGTGCCAGCAGTCCTTGGGACTCCTCTTGGGGCGAAAAACTGTTTTTT	CASSPWDSSWGEKLFF
TRBV28	TRBJ2-3	-	-	TGTGCCAGCAGTTCCTTAGCTACGCAGTATTTT	CASSSLATQYF
TRBV5-5	TRBJ2-3	-	-	TGTGCCAGCAGCCGGAGGGGCGGAGAGACTAGCACAGATACGCAGTATTTT	CASSRRGGETSTDTQYF
TRBV27	TRBJ2-1	TRBD1	-	TGTGCCAGCACCACCTGGGGGACAGGGCGGTATGAGCAGTTCTTC	CASTTWGTGRYEQFF
TRBV28	TRBJ1-5	TRBD1	few	TGTGCCAGCAGGGGGGGACAGGGAGGGCAGCCCCAGCATTTT	CASRGGQGGQPQHF
TRBV6-5	TRBJ2-2	-	-	TGTGCCAGCAGTTATCCCTCGAGGCCCCGACCCGGGGAGCTGTTTTTT	CASSYPSRPRPGELFF
TRBV27	TRBJ2-3	TRBD2	-	TGTGCCAGCAGTCCCAGCGGGAGGGATACGCAGTATTTT	CASSPSGRDTQYF
TRBV21-1	TRBJ2-5	-	-	TGTGCCAGCAGCGCAGGACAGCCCCAAGAGACCCAGTACTTC	CASSAGQPQETQYF
TRBV6-6	TRBJ1-1	TRBD1	-	TGTGCCAGCAGTCCAGGACAGGGGAAGAGTGAAGCTTTCTTT	CASSPGQGKSEAFF
TRBV27	TRBJ1-5	-	-	TGTGCCAGCAGCCATCGGCATGGGAGGCCCCAGCATTTT	CASSHRHGRPQHF
TRBV19	TRBJ2-2	-	-	TGTGCCAGTAGTACTACCCCGGGACACAACACCGGGGAGCTGTTTTTT	CASSTTPGHNTGELFF
TRBV10-2	TRBJ1-5	-	once	TGCGCCAGCAGTCTAGTAGCGGGGGGCCCGGGACATAGCAATCAGCCCCAGCATTTT	CASSLVAGGPGHSNQPQHF
TRBV29-1	TRBJ1-5	TRBD1	-	TGCAGCGTATGGACAGGGGGTAGCAATCAGCCCCAGCATTTT	CSVWTGGSNQPQHF
TRBV7-9	TRBJ1-4	TRBD1	-	TGTGCCAGCAGCTCCCGGGCCACAGGGGGAGGAGAAAAACTGTTTTTT	CASSSRATGGGEKLFF
TRBV5-8	TRBJ2-6	-	-	TGTGCCAGCAGCTTCGGTAGCTCTGGGGCCAACGTCCTGACTTTC	CASSFGSSGANVLTF
TRBV5-6	TRBJ1-5	TRBD1	-	TGTGCCAGCAGCTTGGGGGGACAGGGAGTACCGAGACTTCAGCCCCAGCATTTT	CASSLGGQGVPRLQPQHF
TRBV14	TRBJ2-1	TRBD2	-	TGTGCCAGCAGCCCCTCAACTAGCGGTTGGAATGAGCAGTTCTTC	CASSPSTSGWNEQFF